One sample yielded the 27 T cell receptor beta chains listed below, sequenced in a study of CD8+CD57+ T cells in acquired aplastic anemia. Those patients picked for sequencing had displayed CD8+CD57+ cell expansion on flow cytometry. Genomic DNA acted as the template from which TCR beta VDJ combination and CDR3 sequence profiling were carried out. TCRdb fed the reads into MiXCR, producing one record per CDR3 protein. The data hold 220,000 or so distinct CDR3 sequences, with about 62% observed a single time. Material: sorted CD4+, CD8+, or CD8+CD57+ T cells (not recorded which) from PBMCs. The receptors here all came from a human donor with aplastic anemia.

This clonotype was found many times. The chain is built from TRBV6-1 and TRBJ1-2, with D hard to call. In germline, CDR1 is MNHNS, CDR2 SASEGT. The V end was cut by 3 bases, the J end by 7 bases, with 15 bases between. CDR3 length equals 14 residues. CDR3 nucleotides: TGTGCCAGCAGTGATACGGGCAGCCTCGGTGGCTACACCTTC. Translating it yields CASSDTGSLGGYTF.

V and J are TRBV25-1 and TRBJ1-1; maybe TRBD1 (6 bases). The CDR3 has 14 residues. The germline gives CDR1 MGHDK, CDR2 SYGVNS. With 7 bases removed from V and 4 bases from J, the gap between germline ends came to 16 bases. The CDR3 sequence is CASTGDPPGTEAFF. The CDR3 DNA is TGTGCCAGCACAGGGGATCCTCCGGGCACTGAAGCTTTCTTT.

The gene calls are TRBV7-9 and TRBJ1-2; D possibly corresponds to TRBD1 (5 bases). The length of the CDR3 is 14 residues. The germline CDR1 and CDR2 sequences are SEHNR and FQNEAQ (reference sequence). V was cut by 5 bases and J by 4 bases, with 14 bases left in between. CDR3 nucleotides: TGTGCCAGCAGCCCATCTCAGGGCACCTATGGCTACACCTTC. Translating it yields CASSPSQGTYGYTF.

The chain carries TRBV10-1 and TRBJ1-2; a possible D gene is TRBD1 (5 bases). CDR3 length: 13 residues. CDR1 and CDR2 (germline): WNHNN, SYGVQD (reference sequence). V was clipped by 0 bases and J by 6 bases, with 8 bases between them. The CDR3 DNA reads TGCGCCAGCAGTGAGTCGGGGGTCCATGGCTACACCTTC. Protein product: CASSESGVHGYTF.

This chain joins TRBV20-1 and TRBJ2-7; 11 nucleotides agree with TRBD2. CDR3 size: 15 residues. J was trimmed by 5 bases and V by 3 bases; bases with no gene match: 9. CDR1 and CDR2 (germline): DFQATT, SNEGSKA (reference sequence). The CDR3 DNA sequence: TGCAGTGCTAGTCCTTTTAGCGGGGGGGCTGACGAGCAGTACTTC. Encoded protein: CSASPFSGGADEQYF.

The rearrangement joins TRBV7-6 to TRBJ2-1; TRBD1 might be the D (5 bases). Germline assignment: CDR1 SGHVS and CDR2 FNYEAQ. This CDR3 contains 17 residues. Trimming pared 3 bases from V and 3 bases from J, leaving 18 bases between. The DNA of the CDR3 is TGTGCCAGCAGCTTGAGCCCGGCAGGGTCTGGCTACAATGAGCAGTTCTTC. Translated, it gives CASSLSPAGSGYNEQFF.

On this clonotype itself: This may arise from a read error, as a much more abundant clone is one base away. The conserved final phenylalanine or tryptophan is absent from the CDR3, which likely points to a read error. This rearrangement joins TRBV7-6 to TRBJ2-7; D possibly corresponds to TRBD1 (6 bases). The CDR3 is 12 residues long. The ends were cut back, 5 bases at V and 6 bases at J, with 11 bases in the middle. Germline assignment: CDR1 SGHVS and CDR2 FNYEAQ. The CDR3 nucleotides are TGTGCCAGCAGCAAACAGGGTCGCGAGCAGTACCTC. Its protein product is CASSKQGREQYL.

A remark on this clonotype: A much bigger clone sits one base away, suggesting this may be a read error. This sequence joins TRBV12-3 or TRBV12-4 and TRBJ2-7; tentative D call: TRBD2 (6 bases). Trimming removed 4 bases from V and 0 bases from J, with 10 bases in between. The CDR3 totals 14 residues. Written as DNA, the CDR3 is TGTGCCAGCAGTTCCGGGGGATTCTCCTACGAGCAGTACTTC. Translating it yields CASSSGGFSYEQYF.

This clonotype was recorded a few times. This sequence joins TRBV7-2 and TRBJ2-7; D is perhaps TRBD1 (5 bases). V lost 4 bases, J lost 10 bases, and 17 bases lay in between. This CDR3 is built from 13 residues. Germline loops: CDR1 SGHTA, CDR2 FQGNSA. The CDR3 DNA reads TGTGCCAGCAGCTCACGCGCAGGGATATTTCAGTACTTC. Translation: CASSSRAGIFQYF.

This clonotype was detected once. V gene TRBV7-9 combines with J gene TRBJ2-7, with TRBD1 matching 8 bases. CDR1 is SEHNR, CDR2 FQNEAQ, per germline (reference sequence). This CDR3 has 14 amino acids. The J segment lost 5 bases and the V segment lost 8 bases, leaving 11 bases of the junction unmatched. CDR3: CASSLPGGANEQYF. DNA of the CDR3: TGTGCCAGCTCCCTCCCAGGGGGCGCTAACGAGCAGTACTTC.

The chain combines TRBV19 with TRBJ1-1; no firm D call. Trimming cost V 1 base and J 5 bases, with 11 bases left between them. CDR1 is LNHDA and CDR2 is SQIVND in the germline V gene (reference sequence). This CDR3 comprises 14 residues. The CDR3 region has the DNA TGTGCCAGTAGTATAGGGGAGGTTGGTACTGAAGCTTTCTTT. Translation gives CASSIGEVGTEAFF.

CDR3 sequence reads: CATSSSRSGQGASYNEQFF. DNA for the CDR3: TGTGCCACCAGCAGCTCCAGGTCGGGCCAGGGGGCCTCCTACAATGAGCAGTTCTTC. The chain uses TRBV15 and TRBJ2-1, with 8 positions matching TRBD1. The CDR3 totals 19 residues. With V trimmed by 3 bases and J by 0 bases, 13 bases remained unmatched. Germline-derived CDR1 and CDR2 are LNHNV and YYDKDF (reference sequence).

CDR3 DNA: TGCAGTGCTAGAGTCTCACGAGCGGTCCGCACAGATACGCAGTATTTT. Amino acids: CSARVSRAVRTDTQYF. V and J are TRBV20-1 and TRBJ2-3, with a tentative D call TRBD2 (5 bases). V lost 1 base and J 1 base, leaving 15 bases between the germline ends. Germline V CDR1 and CDR2: DFQATT, SNEGSKA (reference sequence). The CDR3 length is 16 residues.

V usage is TRBV12-3 or TRBV12-4 and J usage is TRBJ1-1; D may be TRBD1 (5 bases). The V end was cut by 4 bases, the J end by 4 bases, with 22 bases between. This CDR3 has 17 residues. The CDR3 DNA reads as TGTGCCAGCAGTTCTATAGGGACCGGGGGTGGGGGCACTGAAGCTTTCTTT. Its protein is CASSSIGTGGGGTEAFF.

V usage is TRBV9 and J usage is TRBJ2-5; unclear D gene. Trimming pared 0 bases from V and 5 bases from J, leaving 8 bases between. The CDR3 spans 13 residues. CDR1 is SGDLS and CDR2 is YYNGEE in the germline V gene. This CDR3 reads CASSVGLEETQYF. CDR3 in DNA: TGTGCCAGCAGCGTAGGCCTGGAGGAGACCCAGTACTTC.

A note on this clonotype: The junction departs from the called germline gene at one end, perhaps through a read error. The rearrangement joins TRBV7-8 to TRBJ1-1; no clear D gene. Germline-derived CDR1 and CDR2 are SGHVS and FQNEAQ. The length of the CDR3 is 14 residues. The chain's CDR3 is CASSLGQVPAEAFF. DNA for the CDR3: TGTGCCAGCAGCTTAGGCCAGGTACCCGCTGAGGCTTTCTTT.

The V and J genes are TRBV5-1 and TRBJ1-5; D is unclear. The V end was cut by 0 bases, the J end by 14 bases, with 12 bases between. CDR1 is SGHRS, CDR2 YFSETQ, per germline. This CDR3 region has 12 residues. This CDR3 reads CASSLGQNYEHF. The CDR3 nucleotides are TGCGCCAGCAGCTTGGGTCAAAACTACGAGCATTTT.

A few counts support this clonotype. The chain couples TRBV2 to TRBJ1-3; D is unclear. CDR1 is SNHLY, CDR2 FYNNEI, per germline. There are 15 residues in the CDR3. Trimming shortened V by 1 base and J by 1 base, and 8 bases separated the two germline ends. CDR3 sequence: CASSEGRVSGNTIYF. CDR3 DNA sequence: TGTGCCAGCAGTGAAGGAAGGGTGTCTGGAAACACCATATATTTT.

This sequence joins TRBV7-8 and TRBJ2-1; D gene ambiguous. V gave up 5 bases and J gave up 4 bases, with 6 bases separating them. The CDR3 is 12 residues long. Germline V gives CDR1 SGHVS, CDR2 FQNEAQ. CDR3 nucleotides: TGTGCCAGCAGCGTGGATTACAATGAGCAGTTCTTC. Amino acids: CASSVDYNEQFF.

The CDR3: CASSETVIDEQYF. The CDR3 DNA reads as TGTGCCAGTAGTGAGACGGTCATCGACGAGCAGTACTTC. This chain connects TRBV19 to TRBJ2-7; D not certain. With 5 bases removed from V and 5 bases from J, the gap between germline ends came to 13 bases. This CDR3 is 13 amino acids long. Germline values: CDR1 LNHDA, CDR2 SQIVND (reference sequence). The variable domain in full, with the rest retrieved from reference TRBV19 and TRBJ2-7, is DGGITQSPKYLFRKEGQNVTLSCEQNLNHDAMYWYRQDPGQGLRLIYYSQIVNDFQKGDIAEGYSVSREKKESFPLTVTSAQKNPTAFYLCASSETVIDEQYFGPGTRLTVT.

A few counts support this clonotype. The CDR3 region has the DNA TGTGCCACCCGCAAGTCCTTCGCCGGGGAGCTGTTTTTT. Translated, it gives CATRKSFAGELFF. The rearrangement links TRBV24-1 to TRBJ2-2; D is unresolved. V gave up 9 bases and J gave up 6 bases, with 13 bases separating them. The CDR3 extends over 13 amino acids. Germline loops: CDR1 KGHDR, CDR2 SFDVKD.

This clonotype came up many times. CDR3 region: CASSPLAGGYNNEQFF. As DNA, the CDR3 is TGTGCCAGCAGCCCATTAGCGGGGGGGTATAACAATGAGCAGTTCTTC. The gene calls are TRBV4-2 and TRBJ2-1; TRBD2 matches 11 bases. Trimming cost V 4 bases and J 5 bases; bases outside gene matches: 7. The CDR3 has 16 amino acids. Per germline, CDR1 LGHNA and CDR2 YNFKEQ.

The chain has TRBV4-2 and TRBJ1-6; the D is unclear. The germline gives CDR1 LGHNA, CDR2 YNFKEQ. Trimming pared 3 bases from V and 8 bases from J, leaving 11 bases between. This CDR3 is built from 14 residues. The chain's CDR3 is CASSHREAHSPLHF. The CDR3 coding sequence is TGTGCCAGCAGCCACCGGGAGGCACATTCACCCCTCCACTTT.

This rearrangement joins TRBV7-3 to TRBJ2-5; 10 nucleotides align to TRBD2. V lost 5 bases to trimming and J lost 5 bases; unmatched junction nucleotides: 8. The germline gives CDR1 SGHTA, CDR2 FQGTGA. The CDR3 loop spans 15 amino acids. The DNA for the CDR3 is TGTGCCAGCAGCCCCGGGACAGCGGGGGGGGAGACCCAGTACTTC. As protein: CASSPGTAGGETQYF.

V usage is TRBV10-2 and J usage is TRBJ2-7; a possible D gene is TRBD2 (6 bases). Germline lookup yields CDR1 WSHSY and CDR2 SAAADI. CDR3 length equals 15 residues. The V gene lost 6 bases and the J gene lost 1 base, with 16 bases spanning the gap. The CDR3 reads CASRKGTPSSYEQYF. The DNA for the CDR3 is TGCGCCAGCAGAAAGGGGACTCCCTCTTCCTACGAGCAGTACTTC.

This clonotype has a handful of counts. This chain's CDR3 is CASSVAQNTEAFF. The DNA for the CDR3 is TGTGCCAGCAGCGTAGCCCAGAACACTGAAGCTTTCTTT. V usage is TRBV9 and J usage is TRBJ1-1, with D unresolved. CDR3 length equals 13 residues. V was shortened by 0 bases and J by 1 base, with 4 bases between the two germline ends. Germline V lookup: CDR1 SGDLS, CDR2 YYNGEE.

This clonotype was seen at least ten times. The chain couples TRBV5-1 to TRBJ2-1; D is unresolved. Deletions cut 2 bases from V and 7 bases from J, with 16 bases between. CDR3 size: 15 residues. Germline lookup yields CDR1 SGHRS and CDR2 YFSETQ. The CDR3 reads CASSFTSPDLNEQFF. CDR3 in DNA: TGCGCCAGCAGCTTTACTTCCCCCGATCTAAATGAGCAGTTCTTC.